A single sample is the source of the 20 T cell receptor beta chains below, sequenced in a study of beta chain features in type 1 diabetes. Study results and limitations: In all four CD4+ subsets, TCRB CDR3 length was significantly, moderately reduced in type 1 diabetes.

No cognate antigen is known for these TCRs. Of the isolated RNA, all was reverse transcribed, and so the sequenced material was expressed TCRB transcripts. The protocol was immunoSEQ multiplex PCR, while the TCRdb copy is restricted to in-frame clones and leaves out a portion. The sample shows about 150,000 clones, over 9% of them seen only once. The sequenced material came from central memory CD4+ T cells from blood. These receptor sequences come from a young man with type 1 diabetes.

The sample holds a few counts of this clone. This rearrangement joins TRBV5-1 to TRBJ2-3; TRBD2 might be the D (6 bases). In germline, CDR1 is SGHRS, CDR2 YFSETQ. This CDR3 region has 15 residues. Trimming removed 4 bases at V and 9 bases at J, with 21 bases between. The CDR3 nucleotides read TGCGCCAGCAGCCCCGGGCGGGGCCCGGCGGAAACGCAGTATTTT. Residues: CASSPGRGPAETQYF. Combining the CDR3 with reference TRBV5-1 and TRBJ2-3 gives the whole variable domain KAGVTQTPRYLIKTRGQQVTLSCSPISGHRSVSWYQQTPGQGLQFLFEYFSETQRNKGNFPGRFSGRQFSNSRSEMNVSTLELGDSALYLCASSPGRGPAETQYFGPGTRLTVL.

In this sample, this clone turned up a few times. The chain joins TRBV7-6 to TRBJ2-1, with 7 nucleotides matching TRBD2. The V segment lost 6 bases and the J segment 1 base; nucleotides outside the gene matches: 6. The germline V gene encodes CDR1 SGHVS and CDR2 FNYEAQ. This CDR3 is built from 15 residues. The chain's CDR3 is CASSPLAVSYNEQFF. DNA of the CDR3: TGTGCCAGCAGTCCCCTAGCGGTATCCTACAATGAGCAGTTCTTC. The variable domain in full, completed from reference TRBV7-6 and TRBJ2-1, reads GAGVSQSPRYKVTKRGQDVALRCDPISGHVSLYWYRQALGQGPEFLTYFNYEAQQDKSGLPNDRFSAERPEGSISTLTIQRTEQRDSAMYRCASSPLAVSYNEQFFGPGTRLTVL.

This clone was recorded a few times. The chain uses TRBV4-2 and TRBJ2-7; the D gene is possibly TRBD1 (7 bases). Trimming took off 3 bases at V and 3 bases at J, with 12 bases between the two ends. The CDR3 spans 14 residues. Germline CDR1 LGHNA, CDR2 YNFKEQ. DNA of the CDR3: TGTGCCAGCAGCCACGCGGGACAGAACTACGAGCAGTACTTC. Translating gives CASSHAGQNYEQYF.

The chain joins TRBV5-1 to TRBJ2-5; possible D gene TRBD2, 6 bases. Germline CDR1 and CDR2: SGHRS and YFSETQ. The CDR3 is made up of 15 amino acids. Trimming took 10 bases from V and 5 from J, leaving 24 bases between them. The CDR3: CASRAGGESSETQYF. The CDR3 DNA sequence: TGCGCCTCCCGAGCCGGGGGAGAAAGTTCGGAGACCCAGTACTTC.

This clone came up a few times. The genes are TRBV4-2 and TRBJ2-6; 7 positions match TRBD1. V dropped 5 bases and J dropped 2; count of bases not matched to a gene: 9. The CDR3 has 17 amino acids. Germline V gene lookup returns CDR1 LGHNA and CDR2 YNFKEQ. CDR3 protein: CASSSGQQRAGANVLTF. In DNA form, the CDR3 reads TGTGCCAGCAGCTCGGGACAGCAACGAGCTGGGGCCAACGTCCTGACTTTC.

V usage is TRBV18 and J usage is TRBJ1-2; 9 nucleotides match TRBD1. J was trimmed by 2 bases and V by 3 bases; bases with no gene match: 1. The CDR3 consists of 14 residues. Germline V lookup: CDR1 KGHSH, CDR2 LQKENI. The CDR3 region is CASSPGQGNYGYTF. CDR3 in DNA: TGTGCCAGCTCACCGGGACAGGGAAACTATGGCTACACCTTC.

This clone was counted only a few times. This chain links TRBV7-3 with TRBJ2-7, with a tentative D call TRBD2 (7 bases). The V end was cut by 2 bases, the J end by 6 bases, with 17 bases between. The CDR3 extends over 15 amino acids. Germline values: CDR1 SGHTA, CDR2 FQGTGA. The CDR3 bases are TGTGCCAGCAGCTTACGAGGGGGGGCTGCTGCCGAGCAGTACTTC. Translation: CASSLRGGAAAEQYF.

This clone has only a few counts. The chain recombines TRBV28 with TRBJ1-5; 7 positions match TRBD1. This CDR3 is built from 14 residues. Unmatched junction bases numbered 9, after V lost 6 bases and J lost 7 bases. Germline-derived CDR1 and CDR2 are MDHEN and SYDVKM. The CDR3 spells CASRPDRAGQPQHF. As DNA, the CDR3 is TGTGCCAGCAGGCCAGACAGGGCTGGGCAGCCCCAGCATTTT.

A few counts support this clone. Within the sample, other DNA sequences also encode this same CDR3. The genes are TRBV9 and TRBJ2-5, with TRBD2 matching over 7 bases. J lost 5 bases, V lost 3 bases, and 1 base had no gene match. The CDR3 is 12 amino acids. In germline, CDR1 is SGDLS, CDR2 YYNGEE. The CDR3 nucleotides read TGTGCCAGCAGCGCGGGAGGCGAGACCCAGTACTTC. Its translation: CASSAGGETQYF. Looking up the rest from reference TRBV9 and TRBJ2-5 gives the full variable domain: DSGVTQTPKHLITATGQRVTLRCSPRSGDLSVYWYQQSLDQGLQFLIQYYNGEERAKGNILERFSAQQFPDLHSELNLSSLELGDSALYFCASSAGGETQYFGPGTRLLVL.

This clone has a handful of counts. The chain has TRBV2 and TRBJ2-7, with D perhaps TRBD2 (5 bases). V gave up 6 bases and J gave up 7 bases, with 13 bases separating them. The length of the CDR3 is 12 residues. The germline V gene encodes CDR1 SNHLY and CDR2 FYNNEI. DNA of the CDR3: TGTGCCAGCAGGCCCCCCACTAGGGAGCAGTACTTC. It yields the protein CASRPPTREQYF. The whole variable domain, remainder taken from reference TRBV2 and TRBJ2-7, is EPEVTQTPSHQVTQMGQEVILRCVPISNHLYFYWYRQILGQKVEFLVSFYNNEISEKSEIFDDQFSVERPDGSNFTLKIRSTKLEDSAMYFCASRPPTREQYFGPGTRLTVT.

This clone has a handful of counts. Written as DNA, the CDR3 is TGTGCCAGCAGCTTAGACGGGGTTGGGGGGGCGCGGGAGCAGTTCTTC. Protein: CASSLDGVGGAREQFF. This chain uses TRBV7-2 with TRBJ2-1; D possibly corresponds to TRBD2 (7 bases). The CDR3 runs to 16 residues. V was shortened by 1 base and J by 10 bases, with 20 bases between the two germline ends. In germline, CDR1 is SGHTA, CDR2 FQGNSA.

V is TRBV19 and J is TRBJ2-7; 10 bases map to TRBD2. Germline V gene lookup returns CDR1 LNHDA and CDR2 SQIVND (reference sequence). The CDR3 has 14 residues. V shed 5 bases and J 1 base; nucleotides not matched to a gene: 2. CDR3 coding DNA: TGTGCCAGTAGTTCTAGCGGGAGATCCTACGAGCAGTACTTC. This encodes CASSSSGRSYEQYF.

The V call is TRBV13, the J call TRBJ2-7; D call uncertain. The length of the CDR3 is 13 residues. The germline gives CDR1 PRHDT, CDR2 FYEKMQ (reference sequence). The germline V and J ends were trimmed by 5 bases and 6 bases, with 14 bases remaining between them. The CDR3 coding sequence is TGTGCCAGCAGCCCGATCCCGATCGGCGAGCAGTACTTC. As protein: CASSPIPIGEQYF. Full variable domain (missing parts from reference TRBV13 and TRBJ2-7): AAGVIQSPRHLIKEKRETATLKCYPIPRHDTVYWYQQGPGQDPQFLISFYEKMQSDKGSIPDRFSAQQFSDYHSELNMSSLELGDSALYFCASSPIPIGEQYFGPGTRLTVT.

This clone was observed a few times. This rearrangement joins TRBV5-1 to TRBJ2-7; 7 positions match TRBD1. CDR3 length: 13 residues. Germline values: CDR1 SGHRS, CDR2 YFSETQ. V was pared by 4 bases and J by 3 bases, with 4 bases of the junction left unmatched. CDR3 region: CASSPTGNYEQYF. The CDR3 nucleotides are TGCGCCAGCAGCCCGACAGGGAACTACGAGCAGTACTTC.

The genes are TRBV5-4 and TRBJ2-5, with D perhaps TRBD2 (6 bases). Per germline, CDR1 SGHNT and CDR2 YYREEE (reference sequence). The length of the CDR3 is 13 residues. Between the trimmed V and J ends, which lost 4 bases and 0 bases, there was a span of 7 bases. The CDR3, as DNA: TGTGCCAGCAGCGCGGGGTACCAAGAGACCCAGTACTTC. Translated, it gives CASSAGYQETQYF. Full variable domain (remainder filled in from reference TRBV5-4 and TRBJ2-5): ETGVTQSPTHLIKTRGQQVTLRCSSQSGHNTVSWYQQALGQGPQFIFQYYREEENGRGNFPPRFSGLQFPNYSSELNVNALELDDSALYLCASSAGYQETQYFGPGTRLLVL.

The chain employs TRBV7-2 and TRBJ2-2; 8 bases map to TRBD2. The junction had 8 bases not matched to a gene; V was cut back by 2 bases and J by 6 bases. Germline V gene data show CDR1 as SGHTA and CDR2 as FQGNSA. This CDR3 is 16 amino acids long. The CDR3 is CASSLSGSTFSGELFF. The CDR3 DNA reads TGTGCCAGCAGCTTAAGCGGGAGTACGTTCTCCGGGGAGCTGTTTTTT.

The DNA for the CDR3 is TGTGCCAGCAGCCAAGGACCGGGGGGCCAAGAGACCCAGTACTTC. Encoded protein: CASSQGPGGQETQYF. V is TRBV4-2 and J is TRBJ2-5, with 7 bases that match TRBD2. Germline loops: CDR1 LGHNA, CDR2 YNFKEQ. This CDR3 region has 15 residues. V trimming: 1 base; J trimming: 1 base; junction bases outside the gene matches: 3.

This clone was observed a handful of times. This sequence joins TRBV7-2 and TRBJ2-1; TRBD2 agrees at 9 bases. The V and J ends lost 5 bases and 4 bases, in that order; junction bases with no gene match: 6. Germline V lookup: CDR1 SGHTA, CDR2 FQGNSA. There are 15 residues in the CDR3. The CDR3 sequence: CASSTGTSRYNEQFF. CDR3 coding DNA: TGTGCCAGCAGCACCGGGACTAGCAGATACAATGAGCAGTTCTTC. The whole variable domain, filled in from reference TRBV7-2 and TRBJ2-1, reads GAGVSQSPSNKVTEKGKDVELRCDPISGHTALYWYRQSLGQGLEFLIYFQGNSAPDKSGLPSDRFSAERTGGSVSTLTIQRTQQEDSAVYLCASSTGTSRYNEQFFGPGTRLTVL.

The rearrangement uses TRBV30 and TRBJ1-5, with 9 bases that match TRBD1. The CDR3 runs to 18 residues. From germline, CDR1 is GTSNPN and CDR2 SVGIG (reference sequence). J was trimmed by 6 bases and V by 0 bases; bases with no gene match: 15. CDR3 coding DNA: TGTGCCTGGAGTGTATTAGCGCGGGGACAGGGTTTTATTCAGCCCCAGCATTTT. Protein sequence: CAWSVLARGQGFIQPQHF.

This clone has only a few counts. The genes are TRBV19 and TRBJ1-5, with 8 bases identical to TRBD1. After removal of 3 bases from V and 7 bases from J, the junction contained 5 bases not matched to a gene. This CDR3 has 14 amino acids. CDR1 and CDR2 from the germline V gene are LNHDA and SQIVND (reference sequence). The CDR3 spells CASSMDRDGQPQHF. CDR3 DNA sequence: TGTGCCAGTAGTATGGACAGGGACGGACAGCCCCAGCATTTT.